This T cell receptor (beta chain) derives from a study of blood T cell repertoires in COVID-19. This clone appeared a single time. Seattle's cohort entered during active infection and was followed longitudinally. The CDR3 is 13 residues long. V lost 0 bases, J lost 4 bases, and 6 bases lay in between. Germline V lookup: CDR1 SGHTS, CDR2 YDEGEE. Clones were sequenced by immunoSEQ multiplex PCR, and TCRdb holds only the in-frame ones, with some missing. The sample holds about 180,000 clones; around 83% are singletons and the top ten take 7.6%. The clonotype originates from a woman aged 70 to 79 with COVID-19, enrolled during active disease. Sample: peripheral blood. The chain joins TRBV5-8 to TRBJ2-3; D is ambiguous. DNA for the CDR3: TGTGCCAGCAGCTTGGACTCGGCAGATACGCAGTATTTT. This gives the protein CASSLDSADTQYF. The variable domain in full, completed from reference TRBV5-8 and TRBJ2-3, reads EAGVTQSPTHLIKTRGQQATLRCSPISGHTSVYWYQQALGLGLQFLLWYDEGEERNRGNFPPRFSGRQFPNYSSELNVNALELEDSALYLCASSLDSADTQYFGPGTRLTVL.